One sample yielded the 14 T cell receptor beta chains listed below, sequenced in a study of spatial heterogeneity in lung cancer. Time point indicated: blood at routine non-recurrence follow-up after resection. Each CDR3 protein gets one entry after TCRdb re-called the 5' RACE reads with MiXCR. This sample has 55,000 to 75,000 distinct CDR3 sequences, with 8% to 9.5% found just once. The source was PBMCs, collected at follow-up. The receptors shown here come from a female donor with early-stage non-small cell lung cancer.

Comments on this clonotype: Since a much larger clone is just one base distant, this may be a read error. This CDR3 reads CASSKSSYNSPLHF. Here the CDR3 DNA reads TGTGCCAGCAGCAAAAGCTCCTATAATTCACCCCTCCACTTT. The chain links TRBV21-1 to TRBJ1-6. TRBV21-1 counts as a pseudogene. The CDR3 runs to 14 residues.

The V call is TRBV10-3, the J call TRBJ1-2; D might be TRBD1 (6 bases). V dropped 2 bases and J dropped 8 bases, with 9 bases sitting between them. This CDR3 comprises 12 residues. Germline loops: CDR1 ENHRY, CDR2 SYGVKD. The CDR3: CAISETGRGYTF. CDR3 nucleotide sequence: TGTGCCATCAGTGAGACAGGGCGCGGCTACACCTTC.

The chain has TRBV7-2 and TRBJ2-7; D gene uncertain. This CDR3 spans 13 amino acids. Trimming removed 2 bases from V and 0 bases from J, with 5 bases in between. The germline CDR1 and CDR2 sequences are SGHTA and FQGNSA. The CDR3 region is CASSLMASYEQYF. CDR3 sequence (DNA): TGTGCCAGCAGCTTAATGGCCTCCTACGAGCAGTACTTC.

This clonotype was picked up many times. The rearrangement joins TRBV30 to TRBJ2-7; weak D call: TRBD2 (5 bases). This CDR3 is built from 14 residues. Trimming left V 0 bases short and J 4 bases short, with 13 bases between. The germline V gene encodes CDR1 GTSNPN and CDR2 SVGIG (reference sequence). The CDR3 loop is CAWSVGGGGYEQYF. CDR3 in DNA: TGTGCCTGGAGTGTAGGAGGTGGCGGGTACGAGCAGTACTTC.

This clonotype has at least ten counts. The chain recombines TRBV7-3 with TRBJ2-3; D perhaps matches TRBD2 (6 bases). Trimming pared 5 bases from V and 2 bases from J, leaving 14 bases between. CDR3 length equals 15 residues. Germline V gene data show CDR1 as SGHTA and CDR2 as FQGTGA. The CDR3 DNA sequence: TGTGCCAGCAGCCCTGGGACTCCCTACACAGATACGCAGTATTTT. This translates into CASSPGTPYTDTQYF.

V is TRBV19 and J is TRBJ2-6; D is uncertain. Trimming took off 7 bases at V and 2 bases at J, with 15 bases between the two ends. The length of the CDR3 is 16 residues. Germline V gene sequence: CDR1 LNHDA, CDR2 SQIVND (reference sequence). CDR3 nucleotide sequence: TGTGCCAGTATGGAACAGAACTTAGCTGGGGCCAACGTCCTGACTTTC. Its protein product is CASMEQNLAGANVLTF. Full variable domain (remainder filled in from reference TRBV19 and TRBJ2-6): DGGITQSPKYLFRKEGQNVTLSCEQNLNHDAMYWYRQDPGQGLRLIYYSQIVNDFQKGDIAEGYSVSREKKESFPLTVTSAQKNPTAFYLCASMEQNLAGANVLTFGAGSRLTVL.

This clonotype was seen at least ten times. The J gene is TRBJ1-2, the V gene TRBV19; a possible D gene is TRBD1 (5 bases). The CDR3 loop spans 14 amino acids. Deletions cut 7 bases from V and 2 bases from J, with 14 bases between. The germline CDR1 and CDR2 sequences are LNHDA and SQIVND (reference sequence). For the CDR3, the DNA is TGTGCCAGTACCCTCGGGGCAGACAACTATGGCTACACCTTC. It is translated as CASTLGADNYGYTF.

This clonotype showed up just a few times. The CDR3 protein is CASSPQDRGLYEQYF. The CDR3 coding sequence is TGTGCCAGCAGCCCCCAGGACAGGGGCCTCTACGAGCAGTACTTC. The rearrangement links TRBV7-6 to TRBJ2-7; 9 bases map to TRBD1. CDR1 is SGHVS and CDR2 is FNYEAQ in the germline V gene. After removal of 5 bases from V and 3 bases from J, the junction contained 8 bases not matched to a gene. This CDR3 contains 15 residues.

This clonotype was detected many times. This chain's CDR3 is CASSAQTGWTEAFF. In nucleotides, the CDR3 is TGTGCCAGCAGTGCCCAGACAGGTTGGACTGAAGCTTTCTTT. V gene TRBV27 combines with J gene TRBJ1-1; D might be TRBD1 (6 bases). The CDR3 contains 14 residues. Trimming left V 5 bases short and J 5 bases short, with 15 bases between. Germline-derived CDR1 and CDR2 are MNHEY and SMNVEV (reference sequence).

This clonotype occurred many times. The chain joins TRBV2 to TRBJ2-1; TRBD1 or TRBD2 may be the D gene (5 bases each). The CDR3 runs 15 residues. Germline CDR1 reads SNHLY; CDR2 reads FYNNEI. The V end was cut by 4 bases, the J end by 4 bases, with 14 bases between. CDR3 loop: CASSGWDREYNEQFF. CDR3 coding DNA: TGTGCCAGCAGTGGCTGGGACCGCGAATACAATGAGCAGTTCTTC.

This clonotype was observed many times. The chain links TRBV5-8 to TRBJ2-7, with D unclear. CDR3 length: 12 amino acids. V was clipped by 2 bases and J by 3 bases, with 6 bases between them. Germline lookup yields CDR1 SGHTS and CDR2 YDEGEE. The CDR3 region is CASSFHLYEQYF. The CDR3 DNA reads as TGTGCCAGCAGCTTCCATCTCTACGAGCAGTACTTC.

This clonotype was seen many times. The J gene is TRBJ2-3, the V gene TRBV7-2; 7 nucleotides agree with TRBD2. Germline values: CDR1 SGHTA, CDR2 FQGNSA. This CDR3 comprises 15 residues. The junction had 8 bases not matched to a gene; V was cut back by 7 bases and J by 1 base. The CDR3 loop reads CASTRGSPRTDTQYF. In DNA form, the CDR3 reads TGTGCCAGCACCCGCGGGAGCCCACGCACAGATACGCAGTATTTT.

This clonotype was detected ten times or more. The CDR3 DNA follows: TGTGCCAGCAGCCGAGTGAGGACCGTCAACACTGAAGCTTTCTTT. This encodes CASSRVRTVNTEAFF. The rearrangement uses TRBV5-5 and TRBJ1-1; D gene uncertain. The ends were cut back, 4 bases at V and 2 bases at J, with 15 bases in the middle. The CDR3 is made up of 15 amino acids. Germline values: CDR1 SGHKS, CDR2 YYEKEE (reference sequence).

This clonotype was seen only a few times. The V and J genes are TRBV10-3 and TRBJ1-3; TRBD1 is a possible D gene (5 bases). Germline V gene data show CDR1 as ENHRY and CDR2 as SYGVKD. The length of the CDR3 is 15 residues. V lost 7 bases and J 0 bases, leaving 13 bases between the germline ends. CDR3 sequence (DNA): TGTGCCATCATGCGGGACCGGAACTCTGGAAACACCATATATTTT. This sequence encodes CAIMRDRNSGNTIYF.